The 26 T cell receptor beta chains in this list originate from one sample, sequenced in a study of graft-versus-host responses after intestinal transplantation. The table came from immunoSEQ multiplex PCR; TCRdb's copy has only in-frame clones and leaves some out. The sample lists around 70,000 clones, roughly 90% seen once, with roughly 2.5% in the top ten. No antigen is known for these receptors. Material: unstimulated CD8+ T cells sorted from spleen or lymph node cells, obtained before intestinal transplant. These receptor sequences come from a human donor who received an intestinal transplant.

The V and J genes are TRBV11-1 and TRBJ2-7; TRBD1 matches at 8 bases. The V segment lost 5 bases and the J segment 4 bases; nucleotides outside the gene matches: 4. This CDR3 has 13 amino acids. Germline V gene lookup returns CDR1 SGHAT and CDR2 FQDESV (reference sequence). The CDR3 bases are TGTGCCAGCAGCACCCGGACAGGGTACGAGCAGTACTTC. Its translation: CASSTRTGYEQYF.

The rearrangement links TRBV5-1 to TRBJ1-2; D is undetermined. The germline V gene encodes CDR1 SGHRS and CDR2 YFSETQ. The CDR3 runs 14 residues. Trimming left V 4 bases short and J 0 bases short, with 10 bases between. CDR3 loop: CASSLSVANYGYTF. The DNA of the CDR3 is TGCGCCAGCAGCCTTTCCGTAGCTAACTATGGCTACACCTTC.

V usage is TRBV9 and J usage is TRBJ2-2; D is perhaps TRBD2 (6 bases). The CDR3 spans 13 residues. Germline V gives CDR1 SGDLS, CDR2 YYNGEE. V was pared by 3 bases and J by 5 bases, with 8 bases between. The CDR3 nucleotides are TGTGCCAGCAGCGCTAGCGTTACCGGGGAGCTGTTTTTT. It yields the protein CASSASVTGELFF.

V usage is TRBV10-2 and J usage is TRBJ2-2; a possible D gene is TRBD1 (5 bases). Germline CDR1 reads WSHSY; CDR2 reads SAAADI. The CDR3 is 12 residues long. V was trimmed by 6 bases and J by 5 bases, leaving 7 bases between them. The CDR3 DNA is TGCGCCAGCAGGACAGAAACCGGGGAGCTGTTTTTT. It translates to CASRTETGELFF.

The chain has TRBV6-1 and TRBJ2-7; a possible D gene is TRBD2 (6 bases). Trimming shortened V by 5 bases and J by 0 bases, and 14 bases separated the two germline ends. The germline gives CDR1 MNHNS, CDR2 SASEGT. The length of the CDR3 is 15 residues. The CDR3 reads CASSSEGGHSYEQYF. CDR3 DNA sequence: TGTGCCAGCAGTTCCGAGGGAGGACACTCCTACGAGCAGTACTTC.

This clone has only one observation. The gene calls are TRBV9 and TRBJ2-7; 7 bases are a match to TRBD1. The CDR3 is 14 amino acids. Germline loops: CDR1 SGDLS, CDR2 YYNGEE. V gave up 4 bases and J gave up 7 bases; unmatched junction bases: 11. The CDR3 loop reads CASSPWAGGNEQYF. The CDR3 nucleotides read TGTGCCAGCAGCCCCTGGGCAGGGGGAAATGAGCAGTACTTC.

This sequence joins TRBV6-5 and TRBJ2-7, with a weak D call TRBD2 (5 bases). This CDR3 spans 15 amino acids. Germline values: CDR1 MNHEY, CDR2 SVGAGI. V was pared by 3 bases and J by 3 bases, with 15 bases between. The CDR3 loop reads CASSYIEGVGYEQYF. CDR3 coding DNA: TGTGCCAGCAGTTATATCGAGGGTGTTGGCTACGAGCAGTACTTC.

This clone is classed as medium-sized. V usage is TRBV5-4 and J usage is TRBJ1-3, with TRBD1 matching over 9 bases. This CDR3 comprises 15 residues. Losses at the gene ends were 0 bases for V and 7 bases for J; bases not matched to a gene: 5. Germline V gene sequence: CDR1 SGHNT, CDR2 YYREEE (reference sequence). The CDR3: CASSLDRGRGNTIYF. The CDR3 coding sequence is TGTGCCAGCAGCTTGGACAGGGGGCGAGGGAACACCATATATTTT.

The V and J genes are TRBV7-9 and TRBJ2-5, with D tentatively TRBD2 (6 bases). The CDR3 totals 13 residues. Germline lookup yields CDR1 SEHNR and CDR2 FQNEAQ (reference sequence). V lost 5 bases and J 2 bases, leaving 9 bases between the germline ends. The DNA of the CDR3 is TGTGCCAGCAGCGGGGGGAATCAAGAGACCCAGTACTTC. Protein: CASSGGNQETQYF.

The V gene is TRBV9, the J gene TRBJ2-2; TRBD1 agrees at 10 bases. Germline V CDR1 and CDR2: SGDLS, YYNGEE. The CDR3 has 16 residues. The V gene end was trimmed by 4 bases and the J gene end by 1 base; junction bases not matched to a gene: 4. CDR3 loop: CASSLTGGGNTGELFF. DNA for the CDR3: TGTGCCAGCAGCTTGACAGGGGGCGGGAACACCGGGGAGCTGTTTTTT.

The J gene is TRBJ1-1, the V gene TRBV7-9; D might be TRBD1 (6 bases). The CDR3 is made up of 13 amino acids. The germline V gene has CDR1 SEHNR and CDR2 FQNEAQ (reference sequence). V shed 3 bases and J shed 3 bases, with 8 bases lying between them. CDR3 amino acids: CASSFEGDTEAFF. CDR3 coding DNA: TGTGCCAGCAGCTTTGAGGGGGACACTGAAGCTTTCTTT. Full variable domain (remainder filled in from reference TRBV7-9 and TRBJ1-1): DTGVSQNPRHKITKRGQNVTFRCDPISEHNRLYWYRQTLGQGPEFLTYFQNEAQLEKSRLLSDRFSAERPKGSFSTLEIQRTEQGDSAMYLCASSFEGDTEAFFGQGTRLTVV.

The CDR3 loop is CASSFKGGPGNTIYF. The CDR3 DNA sequence: TGCGCCAGCAGCTTTAAAGGGGGCCCTGGAAACACCATATATTTT. The rearrangement uses TRBV5-1 and TRBJ1-3, with 7 bases that match TRBD1. CDR1 is SGHRS and CDR2 is YFSETQ in the germline V gene. V lost 2 bases and J lost 2; bases outside the gene matches: 4. The CDR3 covers 15 residues.

The chain carries TRBV6-1 and TRBJ2-5; D not certain. CDR3 size: 15 residues. V was clipped by 4 bases and J by 1 base, with 13 bases between them. CDR1 is MNHNS, CDR2 SASEGT, per germline. The CDR3 coding sequence is TGTGCCAGCAGTGTTGAAGACGGGTCCCAAGAGACCCAGTACTTC. This codes for CASSVEDGSQETQYF.

This clone has more than one count but fewer than ten. The V call is TRBV6-4, the J call TRBJ2-1; 12 bases fit TRBD2. Germline trimming cut 3 bases from V and 8 bases from J; bases unmatched to any gene: 5. The germline V gene has CDR1 MRHNA and CDR2 SNTAGT. CDR3 size: 15 residues. CDR3 protein: CASSDSSGGAHEQFF. The CDR3 nucleotides are TGTGCCAGCAGTGATTCTAGCGGGGGGGCACATGAGCAGTTCTTC.

The CDR3 loop reads CASSIVGTGQNEQFF. The CDR3 coding sequence is TGTGCCAGTAGTATAGTCGGGACAGGGCAGAATGAGCAGTTCTTC. The V gene is TRBV19, the J gene TRBJ2-1; TRBD1 matches 9 bases. V lost 1 base, J lost 7 bases, and 5 bases stayed unmatched. Germline V CDR1 and CDR2: LNHDA, SQIVND (reference sequence). The CDR3 contains 15 residues.

The V gene is TRBV7-3, the J gene TRBJ2-1; possible D gene TRBD2, 7 bases. CDR1 SGHTA and CDR2 FQGTGA come from the germline V gene. The CDR3 length is 14 residues. V was pared by 4 bases and J by 8 bases, with 15 bases between. The CDR3 protein is CASSSRGRGDEQFF. The CDR3 region has the DNA TGTGCCAGCAGCTCAAGGGGGAGGGGGGATGAGCAGTTCTTC.

The rearrangement links TRBV28 to TRBJ2-7, with D possibly being TRBD1 (7 bases). CDR1 MDHEN and CDR2 SYDVKM come from the germline V gene. This CDR3 comprises 17 residues. V lost 5 bases to trimming and J lost 1 base, with 21 bases between them. For the CDR3, the DNA is TGTGCCAGCAGTATCAACCCCTCAGGGGGGTGGTCCTACGAGCAGTACTTC. This translates into CASSINPSGGWSYEQYF.

The chain uses TRBV29-1 and TRBJ2-7; TRBD2 is a possible D gene (5 bases). CDR3 length: 13 residues. Germline lookup yields CDR1 SQVTM and CDR2 ANQGSEA. With 3 bases removed from V and 0 bases from J, the gap between germline ends came to 9 bases. The CDR3 DNA sequence: TGCAGCGTTGATGGTGGGAGCTCCTACGAGCAGTACTTC. This gives the protein CSVDGGSSYEQYF.

The chain has TRBV11-2 and TRBJ2-7, with D hard to call. V was pared by 0 bases and J by 3 bases, with 6 bases between. The CDR3 is 13 amino acids. The germline V gene encodes CDR1 SGHAT and CDR2 FQNNGV. CDR3: CASSLEFYYEQYF. The CDR3 DNA reads as TGTGCCAGCAGCTTAGAATTTTACTACGAGCAGTACTTC.

This chain uses TRBV4-2 with TRBJ1-4, with 7 nucleotides matching TRBD1. The germline V gene encodes CDR1 LGHNA and CDR2 YNFKEQ. This CDR3 is 15 amino acids long. V gave up 2 bases and J gave up 8 bases; unmatched junction bases: 8. The CDR3 here is CASSQNRGGEEKLFF. The CDR3 region has the DNA TGTGCCAGCAGCCAAAACAGGGGAGGAGAAGAAAAACTGTTTTTT.

This clone appeared once. The CDR3 is CASSYPGLAGENEQFF. The DNA of the CDR3 is TGTGCCAGCAGTTACCCGGGACTAGCGGGAGAAAATGAGCAGTTCTTC. The V and J genes are TRBV6-5 and TRBJ2-1, with 14 bases that match TRBD2. Germline V gene sequence: CDR1 MNHEY, CDR2 SVGAGI. The CDR3 length is 16 residues. The trim removed 2 bases at V and 7 bases at J, leaving 4 bases unmatched.

This clone was recorded once. The J gene is TRBJ2-5, the V gene TRBV13; 10 bases align to TRBD2. This CDR3 region has 15 residues. Germline CDR1 PRHDT, CDR2 FYEKMQ (reference sequence). Trimming cost V 1 base and J 1 base; bases outside gene matches: 0. The chain's CDR3 is CASSLERGGQETQYF. The CDR3 region has the DNA TGTGCCAGCAGCTTAGAGCGGGGGGGCCAAGAGACCCAGTACTTC.

The CDR3 reads CASTILAGGRNEQFF. Written as DNA, the CDR3 is TGTGCCAGCACCATACTAGCGGGAGGACGCAATGAGCAGTTCTTC. The chain has TRBV27 and TRBJ2-1, with 12 bases lining up with TRBD2. CDR3 length equals 15 residues. The germline V gene has CDR1 MNHEY and CDR2 SMNVEV (reference sequence). J gave up 6 bases and V 7 bases, and 7 bases lay outside the gene matches.

The chain is built from TRBV27 and TRBJ1-2; the D gene is possibly TRBD1 (5 bases). With 1 base removed from V and 3 bases from J, the gap between germline ends came to 15 bases. CDR3 length equals 16 residues. Germline V gives CDR1 MNHEY, CDR2 SMNVEV (reference sequence). In DNA form, the CDR3 reads TGTGCCAGCAGTTTATTTTATTCGGACACTGACTATGGCTACACCTTC. Its protein is CASSLFYSDTDYGYTF.

This chain connects TRBV4-1 to TRBJ1-1, with TRBD1 matching over 7 bases. The CDR3 runs 13 residues. V was clipped by 6 bases and J by 3 bases; unmatched bases: 4. Germline V gene lookup returns CDR1 MGHRA and CDR2 YSYEKL. The CDR3 region is CASRITGDTEAFF. CDR3 nucleotide sequence: TGCGCCAGCAGGATCACAGGGGACACTGAAGCTTTCTTT.

The table lists this clone with a few counts. This chain uses TRBV7-9 with TRBJ2-7; D uncertain. The V end lost 5 bases, the J end lost 3 bases, and 5 bases lay between the germline ends. Per the germline V gene, CDR1 is SEHNR and CDR2 is FQNEAQ (reference sequence). The CDR3 has 11 residues. DNA for the CDR3: TGTGCCAGCAGCCTAAGCTACGAGCAGTACTTC. Encoded protein: CASSLSYEQYF. Variable domain in full (rest from reference TRBV7-9 and TRBJ2-7): DTGVSQNPRHKITKRGQNVTFRCDPISEHNRLYWYRQTLGQGPEFLTYFQNEAQLEKSRLLSDRFSAERPKGSFSTLEIQRTEQGDSAMYLCASSLSYEQYFGPGTRLTVT.